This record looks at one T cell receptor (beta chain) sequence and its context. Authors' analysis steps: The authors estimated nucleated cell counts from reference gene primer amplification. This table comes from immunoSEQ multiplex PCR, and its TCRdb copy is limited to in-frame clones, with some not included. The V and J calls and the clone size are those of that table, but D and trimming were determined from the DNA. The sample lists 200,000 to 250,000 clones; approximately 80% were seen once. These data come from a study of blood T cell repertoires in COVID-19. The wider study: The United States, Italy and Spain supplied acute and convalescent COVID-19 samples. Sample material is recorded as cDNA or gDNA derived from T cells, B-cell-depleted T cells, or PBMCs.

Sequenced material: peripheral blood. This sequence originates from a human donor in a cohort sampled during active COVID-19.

This chain's CDR3 is CASSPTSNEQFF. As DNA, the CDR3 is TGTGCCAGCAGCCCCACCAGTAATGAGCAGTTCTTC. The V and J genes are TRBV7-9 and TRBJ2-1; D not certain. In germline, CDR1 is SEHNR, CDR2 FQNEAQ (reference sequence). Between the trimmed V and J ends, which lost 5 bases and 7 bases, there was a span of 9 bases. This CDR3 region has 12 residues.